These T cell receptor beta chains were read from a single sample in a study of shared clonotypes between healthy human individuals. The repertoire was sequenced with immunoSEQ multiplex PCR; TCRdb's copy has only in-frame clones and lacks some. The sample contains 1 million to 1.2 million clones, 70% to 80% of which appear only once. Source material: memory CD4+ T cells from PBMCs. Receptors were obtained from a man aged 18 to 30 in good health. Some clones in this sample may be carry-over from other donors' samples. The CDR3 runs from the conserved cysteine through the conserved F or W. A D gene is named only where the DNA matches it firmly. Clone size is stated in some rows and not others, as once, few, many or a class when expanded.

TRBJ1-5	TRBV18	once	NA	TGTGCCAGCTCCCCAGGGTTTGGAGGTCAGCCCCAGCATTTT	CASSPGFGGQPQHF
TRBJ2-7	TRBV6-6	NA	NA	TGTGCCAGCAGGACCCAGGGCTTCGAGCAGTACTTC	CASRTQGFEQYF
TRBJ2-5	TRBV7-8	NA	NA	TGTGCCAGCAGCTTACCGGGCCCGGAGACCCAGTACTTC	CASSLPGPETQYF
TRBJ2-5	TRBV19	NA	TRBD2	TGTGCCAGCAGTCGGGCTAGCGGGAGCCAAGAGACCCAGTACTTC	CASSRASGSQETQYF
TRBJ2-3	TRBV7-9	once	NA	TGTGCCAGCAACCCGGGACTGAGCACAGATACGCAGTATTTT	CASNPGLSTDTQYF
TRBJ2-3	TRBV5-4	NA	TRBD2	TGTGCCAGCAGCTTTCCGACTAGCGGGAAGTCATCGACGCAGTATTTT	CASSFPTSGKSSTQYF
TRBJ2-7	TRBV7-3	NA	TRBD1	TGTGCCAGCAGCTCAGGGGGAGTCTACGAGCAGTACTTC	CASSSGGVYEQYF
TRBJ2-7	TRBV5-1	NA	NA	TGCGCCAGCAGCTTGGGACTTGGGGCAGGAACCTACGAGCAGTACTTC	CASSLGLGAGTYEQYF
TRBJ2-3	TRBV7-2	NA	TRBD2	TGTGCCAGCAGCCCGCGGTTAGCGGGAGGGAACACAGATACGCAGTATTTT	CASSPRLAGGNTDTQYF
TRBJ2-4	TRBV28	few	TRBD1	TGTGCCAGCAGCCCAGGGGGCATGGAAAACATTCAGTACTTC	CASSPGGMENIQYF
TRBJ2-3	TRBV7-9	NA	NA	TGTGCCAGCAGCTTAGATGGTCAGCCCACAGATACGCAGTATTTT	CASSLDGQPTDTQYF
TRBJ1-2	TRBV5-4	NA	NA	TGTGCCAGCAGCTTGGAGTTGCAGGGCACTGGCTACACCTTC	CASSLELQGTGYTF
TRBJ2-1	TRBV7-3	NA	NA	TGTGCCAGCAGCTTAACTCGTCAGGGGTCCAATGAGCAGTTCTTC	CASSLTRQGSNEQFF
TRBJ1-3	TRBV13	NA	TRBD1	TGTGCCAGCAGCTTACCAGGGGGTCTTGGAAACACCATATATTTT	CASSLPGGLGNTIYF
TRBJ2-7	TRBV7-3	once	NA	TGTGCCAGCAGCCCAGCCCACGAGCAGTACTTC	CASSPAHEQYF